This entry describes one TCR beta chain. Treatment given: some 20 received Ad26.COV2.S at low or high dose, single or two shots; about 5 received placebo; per-sample allocation not given. The study sampled participants on day 63 after the first vaccine or placebo injection. Germline V gene data show CDR1 as LGHNT and CDR2 as FRNRAP. Unmatched junction bases numbered 13, after V lost 5 bases and J lost 0 bases. CDR3 length: 18 amino acids. Clones were sequenced by immunoSEQ multiplex PCR, and TCRdb holds only the in-frame ones, with some missing. The data contain around 450,000 clones, 89% of them singletons. This entry is derived from a study of Ad26.COV2.S vaccination and SARS-CoV-2 variants.

The source was peripheral blood, collected in a trial of Ad26.COV2.S vaccine versus placebo. This clonotype was obtained from a person aged 18-60 years who received the Ad26.COV2.S COVID-19 vaccine or a placebo. The V call is TRBV12-5, the J call TRBJ2-4, with TRBD2 matching 7 bases. The CDR3 sequence: CASGLLIGTTLAKNIQYF. DNA of the CDR3: TGTGCTAGTGGTCTTCTAATCGGGACTACTTTAGCCAAAAACATTCAGTACTTC.